This T cell receptor (beta chain) was profiled in a study of neurological immune-mediated disorders. 2 million unsorted PBMCs were stored in RNAlater at -80 °C before RNA extraction. V was pared by 4 bases and J by 1 base, with 4 bases of the junction left unmatched. This CDR3 contains 15 residues. Germline values: CDR1 SGHRS, CDR2 YFSETQ. This clonotype came up a few times. Its specificity is unknown. Study-wide results and limits: HTLV-1-associated myelopathy ranked highest for TCR clonal expansion and multiple sclerosis lowest, beneath healthy controls. The repertoires of 18 of 34 multiple sclerosis patients were placed by phylogenetic grouping in a single related-CDR3 cluster, which may be a signature.

With 10-nucleotide random UMIs included, cDNA was synthesized by 5'RACE. In TCRdb, the 5' RACE reads were re-called with MiXCR into one record per CDR3 protein. The table records around 70,000 distinct CDR3 sequences, approximately 5.2% of them present only once. The sample consisted of PBMCs. The J gene is TRBJ2-5, the V gene TRBV5-1; the match to TRBD1 covers 10 bases. The sequence derives from a woman in her twenties or thirties with multiple sclerosis. The CDR3 is CASSEGQGSQETQYF. The CDR3 DNA reads TGCGCCAGCAGCGAGGGACAGGGGTCCCAAGAGACCCAGTACTTC.